One and the same sample provided the 20 T cell receptor beta chains below, sequenced in a study of CD8+ T cells in alopecia areata. Sequencing templates came from extracted RNA that was reverse transcribed into cDNA. The data were produced by immunoSEQ multiplex PCR, yet TCRdb's version contains in-frame clones alone and is incomplete. The sample carries under 350,000 clones, about three fifths recorded once. Treatment: oral pan-JAK inhibitor, 5-10 mg twice daily. Source: CD4+ T cells sorted from blood, taken at week 24, from a patient treated with tofacitinib. The receptors come from a human donor with alopecia areata.

In its sample, this clone was seen a few times. The same CDR3 arises from other DNA sequences in this sample as well. V gene TRBV18 combines with J gene TRBJ2-5; 7 positions match TRBD1. This CDR3 comprises 14 residues. CDR1 and CDR2 (germline): KGHSH, LQKENI. Unmatched junction bases numbered 0, after V lost 0 bases and J lost 2 bases. The CDR3 coding sequence is TGTGCCAGCTCACCACCGGGACAGCAAGAGACCCAGTACTTC. Its protein product is CASSPPGQQETQYF.

The V call is TRBV7-6, the J call TRBJ1-2; 7 bases are shared with TRBD1. V shed 2 bases and J 2 bases; nucleotides not matched to a gene: 14. The germline CDR1 and CDR2 sequences are SGHVS and FNYEAQ. The CDR3 is 18 residues long. The CDR3 sequence: CASSLLIPGTASNYGYTF. DNA for the CDR3: TGTGCCAGCAGCTTATTAATACCCGGGACAGCGTCAAACTATGGCTACACCTTC. The variable domain in full, with the rest retrieved from reference TRBV7-6 and TRBJ1-2, is GAGVSQSPRYKVTKRGQDVALRCDPISGHVSLYWYRQALGQGPEFLTYFNYEAQQDKSGLPNDRFSAERPEGSISTLTIQRTEQRDSAMYRCASSLLIPGTASNYGYTFGSGTRLTVV.

As concerns this clone: Within the sample, other DNA sequences also encode this same CDR3. The chain employs TRBV30 and TRBJ2-1; D is unresolved. Germline CDR1 is GTSNPN and CDR2 is SVGIG (reference sequence). The CDR3 is made up of 12 amino acids. The ends were cut back, 2 bases at V and 3 bases at J, with 5 bases in the middle. The CDR3 nucleotides are TGTGCCTGGAGTCCTAACTACAATGAGCAGTTCTTC. Translating it yields CAWSPNYNEQFF. Supplemented by reference TRBV30 and TRBJ2-1, the full variable domain reads SQTIHQWPATLVQPVGSPLSLECTVEGTSNPNLYWYRQAAGRGLQLLFYSVGIGQISSEVPQNLSASRPQDRQFILSSKKLLLSDSGFYLCAWSPNYNEQFFGPGTRLTVL.

The chain joins TRBV28 to TRBJ2-1; D is perhaps TRBD1 (6 bases). V lost 8 bases to trimming and J lost 11 bases, with 7 bases between them. CDR1 MDHEN and CDR2 SYDVKM come from the germline V gene. The CDR3 is made up of 9 amino acids. In nucleotides, the CDR3 is TGTGCCAGCGGACAGAAGCAGTTCTTC. Its translation: CASGQKQFF.

V usage is TRBV4-1 and J usage is TRBJ1-6; D is unclear. The CDR3 spans 14 residues. Germline loops: CDR1 MGHRA, CDR2 YSYEKL. Trimming shortened V by 1 base and J by 5 bases, and 6 bases separated the two germline ends. CDR3 bases: TGCGCCAGCAGCCAAGGACTCAATAATTCACCCCTCCACTTT. Its protein is CASSQGLNNSPLHF.

This clone showed up just a few times. The V gene is TRBV6-5, the J gene TRBJ1-1; TRBD1 aligns across 8 bases. There are 13 residues in the CDR3. V was clipped by 4 bases and J by 2 bases; unmatched bases: 0. Germline CDR1 MNHEY, CDR2 SVGAGI. The CDR3 spells CASSSGGNTEAFF. DNA for the CDR3: TGTGCCAGCAGTTCAGGGGGCAACACTGAAGCTTTCTTT.

The gene calls are TRBV29-1 and TRBJ2-5, with D possibly being TRBD2 (6 bases). The V gene lost 4 bases and the J gene lost 2 bases, with 14 bases spanning the gap. The CDR3 has 14 residues. The germline gives CDR1 SQVTM, CDR2 ANQGSEA. The CDR3, as DNA: TGCAGCGTTGCGGTAGGAGGGTCGCAAGAGACCCAGTACTTC. It specifies CSVAVGGSQETQYF.

There are many counts of this clone. This chain uses TRBV7-2 with TRBJ1-1; 11 positions match TRBD1. Germline V gene data show CDR1 as SGHTA and CDR2 as FQGNSA. There are 16 residues in the CDR3. Losses at the gene ends were 5 bases for V and 6 bases for J; bases not matched to a gene: 11. DNA of the CDR3: TGTGCCAGCAGCGAGCGGACAGGGGGCAACTCGGCTGAAGCTTTCTTT. Translation: CASSERTGGNSAEAFF.

The gene calls are TRBV4-1 and TRBJ1-1, with a weak D call TRBD1 (6 bases). Germline CDR1 is MGHRA and CDR2 is YSYEKL. Deletions cut 1 base from V and 1 base from J, with 13 bases between. The CDR3 is 16 residues long. The CDR3 bases are TGCGCCAGCAGCCAAGCCCTGGGACATTCGAACACTGAAGCTTTCTTT. Protein: CASSQALGHSNTEAFF.

J is TRBJ2-3 and V is TRBV6-4; D call uncertain. CDR3 length: 15 amino acids. The V gene lost 2 bases and the J gene lost 1 base, with 10 bases spanning the gap. CDR1 and CDR2 (germline): MRHNA, SNTAGT. The CDR3 sequence is CASSDGRSRTDTQYF. CDR3 bases: TGTGCCAGCAGTGACGGCAGAAGCCGCACAGATACGCAGTATTTT.

This chain uses TRBV15 with TRBJ1-5; D not resolved. From germline, CDR1 is LNHNV and CDR2 YYDKDF (reference sequence). CDR3 length: 12 residues. Trimming removed 7 bases at V and 5 bases at J, with 9 bases between. CDR3: CATKVRDQPQHF. In nucleotides, the CDR3 is TGTGCCACCAAAGTCCGGGATCAGCCCCAGCATTTT.

The chain joins TRBV5-1 to TRBJ2-2, with D unresolved. Trimming took 4 bases from V and 4 from J, leaving 8 bases between them. The germline V gene encodes CDR1 SGHRS and CDR2 YFSETQ. This CDR3 region has 13 residues. CDR3 sequence reads: CASSESVTGELFF. The CDR3 region has the DNA TGCGCCAGCAGCGAGTCAGTCACCGGGGAGCTGTTTTTT.

This clone was found a few times. This chain uses TRBV27 with TRBJ2-3, with 8 nucleotides matching TRBD2. Trimming removed 2 bases from V and 4 bases from J; junction bases left unmatched: 2. Germline values: CDR1 MNHEY, CDR2 SMNVEV (reference sequence). The CDR3 loop spans 14 amino acids. The CDR3 region is CASSLSGGSDTQYF. DNA for the CDR3: TGTGCCAGCAGTTTAAGCGGGGGCTCAGATACGCAGTATTTT.

V and J are TRBV6-5 and TRBJ2-7, with TRBD2 identical over 11 bases. The V gene end was trimmed by 8 bases and the J gene end by 0 bases; junction bases not matched to a gene: 6. The CDR3 length is 15 residues. Per germline, CDR1 MNHEY and CDR2 SVGAGI. Here the CDR3 DNA reads TGTGCCAGCGTCGGACTAGCGGGCAGCTCCTACGAGCAGTACTTC. Protein: CASVGLAGSSYEQYF.

V is TRBV30 and J is TRBJ1-1; D is ambiguous. Trimming left V 1 base short and J 0 bases short, with 6 bases between. From germline, CDR1 is GTSNPN and CDR2 SVGIG (reference sequence). This CDR3 comprises 13 residues. Here the CDR3 reads CAWSGQMNTEAFF. The CDR3 coding sequence is TGTGCCTGGAGTGGGCAAATGAACACTGAAGCTTTCTTT.

There are a few counts of this clone. The chain has TRBV6-5 and TRBJ2-7, with D maybe TRBD1 (6 bases). There are 13 residues in the CDR3. V was trimmed by 6 bases and J by 4 bases, leaving 13 bases between them. Germline V lookup: CDR1 MNHEY, CDR2 SVGAGI. The CDR3 bases are TGTGCCAGCAGCTACAGGGTGGGATACGAGCAGTACTTC. This encodes CASSYRVGYEQYF.

CDR3 sequence reads: CASSVAWGYQETQYF. Written as DNA, the CDR3 is TGTGCCAGCAGCGTAGCTTGGGGATACCAAGAGACCCAGTACTTC. The chain is built from TRBV9 and TRBJ2-5; unclear D gene. CDR3 length: 15 amino acids. Looked up from germline, CDR1 is SGDLS and CDR2 is YYNGEE. With 0 bases removed from V and 0 bases from J, the gap between germline ends came to 9 bases. Full variable domain (missing parts from reference TRBV9 and TRBJ2-5): DSGVTQTPKHLITATGQRVTLRCSPRSGDLSVYWYQQSLDQGLQFLIQYYNGEERAKGNILERFSAQQFPDLHSELNLSSLELGDSALYFCASSVAWGYQETQYFGPGTRLLVL.

In this sample, this clone turned up a few times. The chain is built from TRBV7-2 and TRBJ1-2, with D tentatively TRBD1 (5 bases). The CDR3 covers 13 residues. With 0 bases removed from V and 5 bases from J, the gap between germline ends came to 7 bases. CDR1 and CDR2 from the germline V gene are SGHTA and FQGNSA. For the CDR3, the DNA is TGTGCCAGCAGCTTAGCTGACAGATATGGCTACACCTTC. Protein product: CASSLADRYGYTF.

The chain joins TRBV20-1 to TRBJ2-7, with D unresolved. Between the trimmed V and J ends, which lost 7 bases and 0 bases, there was a span of 7 bases. Germline CDR1 reads DFQATT; CDR2 reads SNEGSKA (reference sequence). There are 11 residues in the CDR3. This CDR3 reads CSGASSYEQYF. CDR3 sequence (DNA): TGCAGTGGAGCGAGCTCCTACGAGCAGTACTTC.

This clone was seen once. J is TRBJ1-1 and V is TRBV5-1, with a possible D match to TRBD1 (5 bases). Germline V lookup: CDR1 SGHRS, CDR2 YFSETQ. The CDR3 is 14 amino acids. V dropped 1 base and J dropped 5 bases, with 12 bases sitting between them. CDR3 amino acids: CASSLLAGRTEAFF. In DNA, the CDR3 is TGCGCCAGCAGCTTGCTCGCAGGGAGGACTGAAGCTTTCTTT.